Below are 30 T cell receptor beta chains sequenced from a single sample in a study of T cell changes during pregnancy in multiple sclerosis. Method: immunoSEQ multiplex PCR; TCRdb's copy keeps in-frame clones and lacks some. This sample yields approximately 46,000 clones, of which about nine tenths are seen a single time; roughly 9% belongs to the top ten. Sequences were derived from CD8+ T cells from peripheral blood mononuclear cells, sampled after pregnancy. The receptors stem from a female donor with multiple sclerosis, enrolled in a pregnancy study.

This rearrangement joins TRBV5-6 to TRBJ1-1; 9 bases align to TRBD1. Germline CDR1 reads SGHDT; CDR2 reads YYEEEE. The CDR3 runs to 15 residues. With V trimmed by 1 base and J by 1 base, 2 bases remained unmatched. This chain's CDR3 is CASSLTDRGNTEAFF. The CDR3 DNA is TGTGCCAGCAGCTTGACGGACAGGGGGAACACTGAAGCTTTCTTT.

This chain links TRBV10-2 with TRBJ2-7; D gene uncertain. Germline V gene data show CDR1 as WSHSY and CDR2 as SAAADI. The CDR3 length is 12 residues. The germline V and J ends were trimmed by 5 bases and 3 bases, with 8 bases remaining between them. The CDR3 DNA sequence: TGCGCCAGCAGTTCGTCAGGCTACGAGCAGTACTTC. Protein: CASSSSGYEQYF.

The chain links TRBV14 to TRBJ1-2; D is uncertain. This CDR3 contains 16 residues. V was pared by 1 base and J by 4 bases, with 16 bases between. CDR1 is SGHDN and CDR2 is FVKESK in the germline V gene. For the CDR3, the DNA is TGTGCCAGCAGCCAAGTATCAGGCCCTCACAGCTATGGCTACACCTTC. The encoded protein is CASSQVSGPHSYGYTF. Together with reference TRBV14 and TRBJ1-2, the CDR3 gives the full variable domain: EAGVTQFPSHSVIEKGQTVTLRCDPISGHDNLYWYRRVMGKEIKFLLHFVKESKQDESGMPNNRFLAERTGGTYSTLKVQPAELEDSGVYFCASSQVSGPHSYGYTFGSGTRLTVV.

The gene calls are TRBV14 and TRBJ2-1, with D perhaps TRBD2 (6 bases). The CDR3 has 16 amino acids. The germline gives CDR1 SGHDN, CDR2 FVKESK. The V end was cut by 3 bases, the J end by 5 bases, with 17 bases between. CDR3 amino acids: CASSQQPGLTNNEQFF. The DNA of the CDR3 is TGTGCCAGCAGCCAGCAACCGGGACTGACGAACAATGAGCAGTTCTTC.

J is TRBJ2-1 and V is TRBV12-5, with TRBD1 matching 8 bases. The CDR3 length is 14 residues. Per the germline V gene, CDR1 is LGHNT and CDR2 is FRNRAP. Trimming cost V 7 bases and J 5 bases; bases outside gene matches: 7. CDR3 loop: CASVSQGEDNEQFF. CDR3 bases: TGTGCTAGTGTCTCACAGGGGGAGGACAATGAGCAGTTCTTC.

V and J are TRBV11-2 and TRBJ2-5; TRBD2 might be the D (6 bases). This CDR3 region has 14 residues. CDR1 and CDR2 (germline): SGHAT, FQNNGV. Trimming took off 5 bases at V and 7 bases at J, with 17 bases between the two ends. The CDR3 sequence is CASSLREASGTQYF. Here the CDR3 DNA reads TGTGCCAGCAGCCTAAGGGAGGCTTCAGGGACCCAGTACTTC.

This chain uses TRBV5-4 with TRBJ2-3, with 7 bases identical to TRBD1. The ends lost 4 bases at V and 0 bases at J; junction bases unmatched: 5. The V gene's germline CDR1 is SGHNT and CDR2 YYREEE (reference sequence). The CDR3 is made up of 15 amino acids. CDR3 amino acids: CASSPGQSSTDTQYF. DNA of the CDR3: TGTGCCAGCAGCCCGGGACAGAGCAGCACAGATACGCAGTATTTT.

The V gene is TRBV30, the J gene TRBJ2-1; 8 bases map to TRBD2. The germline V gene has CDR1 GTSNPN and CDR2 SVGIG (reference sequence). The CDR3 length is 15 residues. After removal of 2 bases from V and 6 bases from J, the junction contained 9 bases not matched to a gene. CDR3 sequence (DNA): TGTGCCTGGAGTAGACTAGCGCCACATTTCAATGAGCAGTTCTTC. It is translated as CAWSRLAPHFNEQFF. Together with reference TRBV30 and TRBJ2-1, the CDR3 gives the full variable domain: SQTIHQWPATLVQPVGSPLSLECTVEGTSNPNLYWYRQAAGRGLQLLFYSVGIGQISSEVPQNLSASRPQDRQFILSSKKLLLSDSGFYLCAWSRLAPHFNEQFFGPGTRLTVL.

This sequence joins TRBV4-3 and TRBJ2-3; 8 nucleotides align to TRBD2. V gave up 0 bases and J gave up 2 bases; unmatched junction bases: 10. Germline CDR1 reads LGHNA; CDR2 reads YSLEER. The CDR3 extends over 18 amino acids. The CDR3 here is CASSQEGDGGGYTDTQYF. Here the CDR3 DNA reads TGCGCCAGCAGCCAAGAGGGGGACGGGGGGGGCTACACAGATACGCAGTATTTT.

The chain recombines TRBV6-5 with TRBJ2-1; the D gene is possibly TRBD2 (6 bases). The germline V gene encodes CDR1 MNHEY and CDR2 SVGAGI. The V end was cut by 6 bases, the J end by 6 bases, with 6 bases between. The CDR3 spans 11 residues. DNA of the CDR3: TGTGCCAGCAGGACTAGCAATGAGCAGTTCTTC. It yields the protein CASRTSNEQFF.

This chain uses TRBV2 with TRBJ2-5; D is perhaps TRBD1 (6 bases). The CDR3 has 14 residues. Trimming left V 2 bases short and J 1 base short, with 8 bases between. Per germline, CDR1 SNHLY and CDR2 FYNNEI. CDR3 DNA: TGTGCCAGCAGTGAAACAGGGCGCCAAGAGACCCAGTACTTC. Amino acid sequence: CASSETGRQETQYF. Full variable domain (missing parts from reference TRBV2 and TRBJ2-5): EPEVTQTPSHQVTQMGQEVILRCVPISNHLYFYWYRQILGQKVEFLVSFYNNEISEKSEIFDDQFSVERPDGSNFTLKIRSTKLEDSAMYFCASSETGRQETQYFGPGTRLLVL.

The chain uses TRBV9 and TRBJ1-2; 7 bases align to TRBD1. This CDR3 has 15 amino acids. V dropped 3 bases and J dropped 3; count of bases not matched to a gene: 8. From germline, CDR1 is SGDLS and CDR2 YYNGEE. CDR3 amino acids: CASSARGQSDYGYTF. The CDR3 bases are TGTGCCAGCAGCGCCCGGGGACAGTCGGACTATGGCTACACCTTC.

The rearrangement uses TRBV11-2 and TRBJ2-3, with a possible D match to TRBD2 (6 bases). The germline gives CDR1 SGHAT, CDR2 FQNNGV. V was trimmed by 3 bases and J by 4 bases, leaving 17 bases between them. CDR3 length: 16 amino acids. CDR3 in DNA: TGTGCCAGCAGCTTCCTCCGTTCTAGCGCCCCAGATACGCAGTATTTT. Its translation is CASSFLRSSAPDTQYF.

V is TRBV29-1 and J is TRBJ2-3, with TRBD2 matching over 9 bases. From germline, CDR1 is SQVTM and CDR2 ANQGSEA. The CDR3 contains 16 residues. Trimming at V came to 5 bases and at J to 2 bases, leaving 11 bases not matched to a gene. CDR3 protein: CSVPGGLAGSTDTQYF. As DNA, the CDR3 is TGCAGCGTTCCCGGGGGGCTAGCGGGATCCACAGATACGCAGTATTTT.

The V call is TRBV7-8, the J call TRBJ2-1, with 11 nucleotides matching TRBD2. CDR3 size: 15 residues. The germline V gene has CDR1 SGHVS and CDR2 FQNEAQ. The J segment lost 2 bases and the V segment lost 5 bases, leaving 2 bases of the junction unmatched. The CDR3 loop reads CASSEGLAAYNEQFF. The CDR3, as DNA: TGTGCCAGCAGCGAGGGACTAGCGGCCTACAATGAGCAGTTCTTC.

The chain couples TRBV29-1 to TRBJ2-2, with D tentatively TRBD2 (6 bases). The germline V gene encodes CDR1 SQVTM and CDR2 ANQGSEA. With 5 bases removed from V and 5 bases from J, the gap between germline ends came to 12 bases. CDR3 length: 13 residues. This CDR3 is CSVLGGETGELFF. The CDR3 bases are TGCAGCGTTCTGGGGGGAGAAACCGGGGAGCTGTTTTTT.

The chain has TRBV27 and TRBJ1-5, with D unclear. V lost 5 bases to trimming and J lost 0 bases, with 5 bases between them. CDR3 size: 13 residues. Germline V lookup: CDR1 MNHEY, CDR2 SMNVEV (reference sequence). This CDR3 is CASSPNSNQPQHF. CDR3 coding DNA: TGTGCCAGCAGTCCCAATAGCAATCAGCCCCAGCATTTT.

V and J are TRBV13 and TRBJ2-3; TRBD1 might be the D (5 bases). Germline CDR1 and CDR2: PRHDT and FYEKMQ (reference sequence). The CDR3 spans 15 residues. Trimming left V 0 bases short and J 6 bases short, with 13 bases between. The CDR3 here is CASSLGHRAGDTQYF. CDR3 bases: TGTGCCAGCAGCTTAGGCCACCGGGCAGGGGATACGCAGTATTTT.

This CDR3 is CASSLAWAGLGEQYF. CDR3 bases: TGTGCCAGCAGCTTAGCGTGGGCGGGATTGGGCGAGCAGTACTTC. This chain connects TRBV7-9 to TRBJ2-7; perhaps TRBD2 as D (6 bases). Per germline, CDR1 SEHNR and CDR2 FQNEAQ (reference sequence). Trimming removed 0 bases at V and 6 bases at J, with 15 bases between. There are 15 residues in the CDR3. The full variable domain, rest sourced from reference TRBV7-9 and TRBJ2-7, is DTGVSQNPRHKITKRGQNVTFRCDPISEHNRLYWYRQTLGQGPEFLTYFQNEAQLEKSRLLSDRFSAERPKGSFSTLEIQRTEQGDSAMYLCASSLAWAGLGEQYFGPGTRLTVT.

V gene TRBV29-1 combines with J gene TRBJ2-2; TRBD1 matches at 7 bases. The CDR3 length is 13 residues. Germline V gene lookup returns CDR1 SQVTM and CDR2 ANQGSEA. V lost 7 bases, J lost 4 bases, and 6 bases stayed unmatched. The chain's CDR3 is CSGGQTVTGELFF. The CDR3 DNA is TGCAGCGGGGGACAGACAGTCACCGGGGAGCTGTTTTTT.

The CDR3 is CASSVTGANTGELFF. CDR3 DNA sequence: TGTGCCAGTAGTGTGACAGGGGCGAACACCGGGGAGCTGTTTTTT. The J gene is TRBJ2-2, the V gene TRBV19; TRBD1 matches 8 bases. With 5 bases clipped from V and 0 bases from J, the junction kept 2 bases outside the gene matches. Germline lookup yields CDR1 LNHDA and CDR2 SQIVND (reference sequence). This CDR3 comprises 15 residues.

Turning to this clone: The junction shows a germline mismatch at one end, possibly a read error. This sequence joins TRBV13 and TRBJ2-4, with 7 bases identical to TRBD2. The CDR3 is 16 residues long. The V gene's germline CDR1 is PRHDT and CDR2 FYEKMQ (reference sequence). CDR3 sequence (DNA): TGTGCCAGCAGCTTATTTCCGAGACTAGCCGAAAACATTCAGTACTTC. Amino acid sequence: CASSLFPRLAENIQYF.

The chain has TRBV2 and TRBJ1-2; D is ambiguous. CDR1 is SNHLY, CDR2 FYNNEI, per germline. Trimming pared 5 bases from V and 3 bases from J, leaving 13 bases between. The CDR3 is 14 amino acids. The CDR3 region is CASSPFTGDYGYTF. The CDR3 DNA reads TGTGCCAGCAGTCCTTTCACCGGGGACTATGGCTACACCTTC. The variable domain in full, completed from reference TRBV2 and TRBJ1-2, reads EPEVTQTPSHQVTQMGQEVILRCVPISNHLYFYWYRQILGQKVEFLVSFYNNEISEKSEIFDDQFSVERPDGSNFTLKIRSTKLEDSAMYFCASSPFTGDYGYTFGSGTRLTVV.

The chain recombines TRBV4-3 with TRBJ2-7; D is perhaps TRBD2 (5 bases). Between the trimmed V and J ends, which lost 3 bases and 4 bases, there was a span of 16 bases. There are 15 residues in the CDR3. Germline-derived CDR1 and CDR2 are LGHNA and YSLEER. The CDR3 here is CASSQTRDPWYEQYF. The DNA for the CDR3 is TGCGCCAGCAGCCAGACCCGGGATCCGTGGTACGAGCAGTACTTC.

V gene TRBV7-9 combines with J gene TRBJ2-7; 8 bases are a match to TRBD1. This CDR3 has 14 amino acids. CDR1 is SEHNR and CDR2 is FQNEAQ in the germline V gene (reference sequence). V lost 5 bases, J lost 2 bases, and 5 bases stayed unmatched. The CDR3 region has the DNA TGTGCCAGCAGCCCATACAGGGGGGCCTACGAGCAGTACTTC. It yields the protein CASSPYRGAYEQYF.

The CDR3 spells CASRIAGPNNEQFF. The DNA for the CDR3 is TGTGCCAGCAGAATAGCGGGACCGAACAATGAGCAGTTCTTC. The V and J genes are TRBV6-1 and TRBJ2-1; 8 bases are shared with TRBD2. The CDR3 is made up of 14 amino acids. The J segment lost 5 bases and the V segment lost 6 bases, leaving 6 bases of the junction unmatched. Germline V lookup: CDR1 MNHNS, CDR2 SASEGT.

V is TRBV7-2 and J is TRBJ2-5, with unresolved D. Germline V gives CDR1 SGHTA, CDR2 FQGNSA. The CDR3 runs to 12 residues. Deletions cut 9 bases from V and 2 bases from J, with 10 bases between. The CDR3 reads CARPTIQETQYF. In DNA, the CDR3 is TGTGCCAGGCCGACAATACAAGAGACCCAGTACTTC.

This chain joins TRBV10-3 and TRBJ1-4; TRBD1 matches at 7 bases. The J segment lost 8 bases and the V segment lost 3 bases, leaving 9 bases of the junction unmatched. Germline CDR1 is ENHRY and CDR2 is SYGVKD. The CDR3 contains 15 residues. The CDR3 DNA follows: TGTGCCATCAGTGAAGACAGGGAAGAAATCGAAAAACTGTTTTTT. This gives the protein CAISEDREEIEKLFF.

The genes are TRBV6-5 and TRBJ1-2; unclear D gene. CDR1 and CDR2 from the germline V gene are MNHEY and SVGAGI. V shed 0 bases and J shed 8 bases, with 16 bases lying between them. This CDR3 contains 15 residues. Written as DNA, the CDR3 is TGTGCCAGCAGTTACTCATCCCACACCACCCTCGGCTACACCTTC. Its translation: CASSYSSHTTLGYTF.

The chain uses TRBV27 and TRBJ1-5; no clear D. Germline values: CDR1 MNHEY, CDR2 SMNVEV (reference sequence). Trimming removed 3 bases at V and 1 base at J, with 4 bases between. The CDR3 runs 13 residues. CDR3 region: CASSLGSNQPQHF. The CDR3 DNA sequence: TGTGCCAGCAGTTTGGGCAGCAATCAGCCCCAGCATTTT.